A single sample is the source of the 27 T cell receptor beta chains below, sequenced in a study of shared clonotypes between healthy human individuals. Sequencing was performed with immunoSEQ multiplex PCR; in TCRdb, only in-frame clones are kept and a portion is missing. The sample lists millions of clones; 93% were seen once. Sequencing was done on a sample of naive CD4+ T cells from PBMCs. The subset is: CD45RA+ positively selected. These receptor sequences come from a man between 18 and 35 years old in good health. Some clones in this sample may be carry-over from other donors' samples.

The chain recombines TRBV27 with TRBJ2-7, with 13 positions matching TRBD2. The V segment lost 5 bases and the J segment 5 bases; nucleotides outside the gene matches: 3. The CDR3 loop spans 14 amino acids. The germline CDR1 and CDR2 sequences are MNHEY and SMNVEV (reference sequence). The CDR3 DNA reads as TGTGCCAGCAGTAAGGGACTAGCGGGACACGAGCAGTACTTC. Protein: CASSKGLAGHEQYF.

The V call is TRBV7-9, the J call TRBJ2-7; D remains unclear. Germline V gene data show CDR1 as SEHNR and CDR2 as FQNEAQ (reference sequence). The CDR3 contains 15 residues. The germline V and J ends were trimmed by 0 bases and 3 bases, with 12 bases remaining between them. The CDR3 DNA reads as TGTGCCAGCAGCTTAGCGACCCAAAAGGACTACGAGCAGTACTTC. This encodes CASSLATQKDYEQYF.

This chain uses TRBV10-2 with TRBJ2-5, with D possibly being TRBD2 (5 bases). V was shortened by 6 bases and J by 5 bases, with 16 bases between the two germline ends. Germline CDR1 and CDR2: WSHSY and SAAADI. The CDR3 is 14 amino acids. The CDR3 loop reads CASSQLVPHETQYF. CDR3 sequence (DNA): TGCGCCAGCAGCCAACTAGTGCCCCATGAGACCCAGTACTTC.

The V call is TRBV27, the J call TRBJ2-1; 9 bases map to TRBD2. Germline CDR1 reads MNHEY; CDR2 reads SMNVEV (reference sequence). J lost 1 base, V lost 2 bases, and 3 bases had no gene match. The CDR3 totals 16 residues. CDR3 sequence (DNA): TGTGCCAGCAGTTTACGGCTAGCGGGGTCCTACAATGAGCAGTTCTTC. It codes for CASSLRLAGSYNEQFF.

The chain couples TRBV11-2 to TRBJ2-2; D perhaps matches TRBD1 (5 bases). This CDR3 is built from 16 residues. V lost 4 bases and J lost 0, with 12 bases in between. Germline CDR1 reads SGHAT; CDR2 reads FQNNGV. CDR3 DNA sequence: TGTGCCAGCAGCTCAACCAGGGCCCCGAACACCGGGGAGCTGTTTTTT. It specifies CASSSTRAPNTGELFF.

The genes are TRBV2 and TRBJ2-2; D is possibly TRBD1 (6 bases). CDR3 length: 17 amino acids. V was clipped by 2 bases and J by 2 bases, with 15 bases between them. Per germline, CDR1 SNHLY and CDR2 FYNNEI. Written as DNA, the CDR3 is TGTGCCAGCAGTGAATCACCCAACAGGGCCAACACCGGGGAGCTGTTTTTT. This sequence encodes CASSESPNRANTGELFF.

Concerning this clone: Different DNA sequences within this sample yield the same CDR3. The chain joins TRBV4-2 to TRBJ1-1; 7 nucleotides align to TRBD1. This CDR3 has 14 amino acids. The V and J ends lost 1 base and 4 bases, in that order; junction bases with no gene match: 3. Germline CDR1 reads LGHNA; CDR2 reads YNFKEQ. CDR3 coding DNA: TGTGCCAGCAGCCAAGTTCAGGGGGGCACTGAAGCTTTCTTT. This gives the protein CASSQVQGGTEAFF.

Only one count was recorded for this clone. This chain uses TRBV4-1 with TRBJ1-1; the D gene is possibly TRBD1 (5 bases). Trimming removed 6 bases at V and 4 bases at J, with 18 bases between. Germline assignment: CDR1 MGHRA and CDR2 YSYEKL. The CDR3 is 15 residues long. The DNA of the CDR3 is TGCGCCAGCAGACCCCTCGCGGGGGTAGGCACTGAAGCTTTCTTT. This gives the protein CASRPLAGVGTEAFF.

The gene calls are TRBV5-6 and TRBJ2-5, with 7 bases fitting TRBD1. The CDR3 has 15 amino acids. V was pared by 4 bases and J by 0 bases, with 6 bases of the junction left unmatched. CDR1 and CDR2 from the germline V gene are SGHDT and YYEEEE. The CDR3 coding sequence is TGTGCCAGCAGCGAGGGGGACAGCCACCAAGAGACCCAGTACTTC. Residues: CASSEGDSHQETQYF.

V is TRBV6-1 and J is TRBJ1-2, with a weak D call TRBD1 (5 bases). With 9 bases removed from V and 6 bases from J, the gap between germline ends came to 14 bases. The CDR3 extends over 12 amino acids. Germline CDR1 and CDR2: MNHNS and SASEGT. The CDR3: CASWGWGDGYTF. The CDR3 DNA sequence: TGTGCCAGTTGGGGATGGGGGGATGGCTACACCTTC.

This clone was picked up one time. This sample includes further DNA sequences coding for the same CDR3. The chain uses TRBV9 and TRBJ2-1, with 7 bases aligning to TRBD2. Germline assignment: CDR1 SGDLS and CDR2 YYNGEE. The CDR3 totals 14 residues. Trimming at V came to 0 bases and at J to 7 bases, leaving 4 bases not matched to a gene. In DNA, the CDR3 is TGTGCCAGCAGCGTAGTGGCGGGAGTAAATGAGCAGTTCTTC. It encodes CASSVVAGVNEQFF. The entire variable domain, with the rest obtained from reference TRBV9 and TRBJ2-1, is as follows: DSGVTQTPKHLITATGQRVTLRCSPRSGDLSVYWYQQSLDQGLQFLIQYYNGEERAKGNILERFSAQQFPDLHSELNLSSLELGDSALYFCASSVVAGVNEQFFGPGTRLTVL.

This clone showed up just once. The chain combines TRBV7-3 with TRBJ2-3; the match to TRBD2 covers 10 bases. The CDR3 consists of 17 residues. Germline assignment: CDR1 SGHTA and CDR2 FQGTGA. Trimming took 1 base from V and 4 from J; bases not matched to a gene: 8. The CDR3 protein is CASSLNLGTSVSDTQYF. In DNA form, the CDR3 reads TGTGCCAGCAGCTTAAATCTCGGGACTAGCGTTTCAGATACGCAGTATTTT.

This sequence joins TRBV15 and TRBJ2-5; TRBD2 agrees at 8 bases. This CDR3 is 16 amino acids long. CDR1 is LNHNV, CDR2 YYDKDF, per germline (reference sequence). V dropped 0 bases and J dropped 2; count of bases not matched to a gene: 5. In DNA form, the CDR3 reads TGTGCCACCAGCAGAGATCAGGGACTAGAGCAAGAGACCCAGTACTTC. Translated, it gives CATSRDQGLEQETQYF.

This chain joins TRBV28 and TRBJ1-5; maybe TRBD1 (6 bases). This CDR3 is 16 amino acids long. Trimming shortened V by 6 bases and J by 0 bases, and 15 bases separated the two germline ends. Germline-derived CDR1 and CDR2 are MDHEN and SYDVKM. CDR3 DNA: TGTGCCAGCAGCCCGGGGGGGGCGCCTAGCAATCAGCCCCAGCATTTT. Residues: CASSPGGAPSNQPQHF. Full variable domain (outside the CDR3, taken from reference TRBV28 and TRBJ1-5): DVKVTQSSRYLVKRTGEKVFLECVQDMDHENMFWYRQDPGLGLRLIYFSYDVKMKEKGDIPEGYSVSREKKERFSLILESASTNQTSMYLCASSPGGAPSNQPQHFGDGTRLSIL.

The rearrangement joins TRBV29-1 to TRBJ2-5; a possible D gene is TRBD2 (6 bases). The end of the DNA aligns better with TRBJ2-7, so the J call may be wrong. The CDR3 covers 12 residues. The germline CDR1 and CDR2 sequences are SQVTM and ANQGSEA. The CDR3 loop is CSVGTVTYEQYF. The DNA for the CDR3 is TGCAGCGTCGGGACTGTCACCTACGAGCAGTACTTC.

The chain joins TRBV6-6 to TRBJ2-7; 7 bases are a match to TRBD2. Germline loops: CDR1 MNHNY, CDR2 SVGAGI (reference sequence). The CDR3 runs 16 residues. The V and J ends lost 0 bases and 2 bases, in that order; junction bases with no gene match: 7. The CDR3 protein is CASSYSGLVGTYEQYF. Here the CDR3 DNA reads TGTGCCAGCAGTTACTCAGGACTAGTTGGAACCTACGAGCAGTACTTC.

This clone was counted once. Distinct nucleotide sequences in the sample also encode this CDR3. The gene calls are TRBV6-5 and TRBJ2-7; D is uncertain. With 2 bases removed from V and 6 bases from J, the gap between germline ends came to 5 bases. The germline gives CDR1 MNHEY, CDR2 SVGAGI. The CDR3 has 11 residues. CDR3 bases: TGTGCCAGCAGTTACCTAGGCGAGCAGTACTTC. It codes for CASSYLGEQYF.

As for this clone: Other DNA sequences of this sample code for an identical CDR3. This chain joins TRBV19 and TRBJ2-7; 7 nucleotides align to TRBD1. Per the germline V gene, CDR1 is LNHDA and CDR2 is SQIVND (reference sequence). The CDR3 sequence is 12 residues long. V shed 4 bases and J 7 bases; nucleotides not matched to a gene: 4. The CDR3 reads CASSTRQGEQYF. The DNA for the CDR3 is TGTGCCAGTAGTACCAGACAGGGAGAGCAGTACTTC.

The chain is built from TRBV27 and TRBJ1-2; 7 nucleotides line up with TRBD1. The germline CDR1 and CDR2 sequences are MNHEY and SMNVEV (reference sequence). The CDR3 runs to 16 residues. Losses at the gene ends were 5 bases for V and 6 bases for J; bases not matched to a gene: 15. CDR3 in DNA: TGTGCCAGCAGTCTACTCCCGCCTGACAGGGAGAATGGCTACACCTTC. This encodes CASSLLPPDRENGYTF.

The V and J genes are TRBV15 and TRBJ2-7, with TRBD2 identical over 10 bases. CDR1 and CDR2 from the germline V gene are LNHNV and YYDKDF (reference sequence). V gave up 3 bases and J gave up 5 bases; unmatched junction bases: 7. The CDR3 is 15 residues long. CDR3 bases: TGTGCCACCAGCAGGGGCCCTAGCGGGAGCCACGAGCAGTACTTC. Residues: CATSRGPSGSHEQYF.

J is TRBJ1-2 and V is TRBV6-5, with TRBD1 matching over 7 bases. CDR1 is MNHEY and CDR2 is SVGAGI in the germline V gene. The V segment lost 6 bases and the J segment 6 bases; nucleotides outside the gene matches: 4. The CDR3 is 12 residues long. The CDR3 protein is CASRATGDGYTF. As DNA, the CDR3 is TGTGCCAGCAGGGCAACAGGGGATGGCTACACCTTC.

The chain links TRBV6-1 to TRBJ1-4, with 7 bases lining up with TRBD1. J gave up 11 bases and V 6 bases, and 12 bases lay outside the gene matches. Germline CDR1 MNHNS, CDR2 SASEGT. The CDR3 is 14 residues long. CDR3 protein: CASSAGDSKGKLFF. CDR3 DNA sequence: TGTGCCAGCAGCGCGGGGGACAGCAAAGGTAAACTGTTTTTT.

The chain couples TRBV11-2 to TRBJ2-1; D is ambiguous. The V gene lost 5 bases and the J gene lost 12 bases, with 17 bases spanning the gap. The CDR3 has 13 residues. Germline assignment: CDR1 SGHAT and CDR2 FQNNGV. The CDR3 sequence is CASSPLFRIGQFF. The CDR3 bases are TGTGCCAGCAGCCCACTGTTCCGTATTGGGCAGTTCTTC.

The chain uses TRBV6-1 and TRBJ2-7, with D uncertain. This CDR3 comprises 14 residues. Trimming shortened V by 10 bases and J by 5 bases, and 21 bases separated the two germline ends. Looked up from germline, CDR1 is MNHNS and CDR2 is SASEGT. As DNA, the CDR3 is TGTGCCACCAAATCGGCGAGAGAGGAGCACGAGCAGTACTTC. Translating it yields CATKSAREEHEQYF.

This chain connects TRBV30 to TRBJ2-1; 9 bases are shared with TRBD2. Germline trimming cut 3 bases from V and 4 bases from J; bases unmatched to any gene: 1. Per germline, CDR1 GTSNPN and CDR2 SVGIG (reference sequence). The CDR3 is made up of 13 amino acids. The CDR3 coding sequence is TGTGCCTGGAGGGGACTAGCATACAATGAGCAGTTCTTC. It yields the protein CAWRGLAYNEQFF.

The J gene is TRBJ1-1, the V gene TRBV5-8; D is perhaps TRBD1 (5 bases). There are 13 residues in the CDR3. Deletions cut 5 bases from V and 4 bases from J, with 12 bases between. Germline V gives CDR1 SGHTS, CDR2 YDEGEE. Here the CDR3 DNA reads TGTGCCAGCAGATGGGACGCACGCACTGAAGCTTTCTTT. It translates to CASRWDARTEAFF.

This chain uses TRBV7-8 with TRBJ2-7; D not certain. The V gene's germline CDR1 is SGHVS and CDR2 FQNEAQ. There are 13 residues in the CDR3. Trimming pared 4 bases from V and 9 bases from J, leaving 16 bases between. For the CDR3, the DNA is TGTGCCAGCAGCTCACCCACCCCCTTTGGGCAGTACTTC. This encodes CASSSPTPFGQYF.